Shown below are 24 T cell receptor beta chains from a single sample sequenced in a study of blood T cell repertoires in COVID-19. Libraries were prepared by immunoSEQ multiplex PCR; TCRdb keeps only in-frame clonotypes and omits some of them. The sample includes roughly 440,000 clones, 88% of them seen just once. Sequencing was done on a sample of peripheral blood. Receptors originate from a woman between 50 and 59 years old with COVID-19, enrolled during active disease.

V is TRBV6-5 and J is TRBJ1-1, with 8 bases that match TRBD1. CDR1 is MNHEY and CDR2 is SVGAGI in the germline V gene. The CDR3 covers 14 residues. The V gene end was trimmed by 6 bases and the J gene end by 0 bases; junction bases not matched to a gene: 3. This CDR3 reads CASRTTGVNTEAFF. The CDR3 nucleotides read TGTGCCAGCAGAACGACAGGGGTGAACACTGAAGCTTTCTTT.

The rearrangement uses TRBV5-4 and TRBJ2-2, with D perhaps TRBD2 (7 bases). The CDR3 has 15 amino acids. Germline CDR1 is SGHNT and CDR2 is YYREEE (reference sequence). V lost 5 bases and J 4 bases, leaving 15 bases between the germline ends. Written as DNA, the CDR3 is TGTGCCAGCAGTTCGGGGGGCCTTCCCACCGGGGAGCTGTTTTTT. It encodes CASSSGGLPTGELFF.

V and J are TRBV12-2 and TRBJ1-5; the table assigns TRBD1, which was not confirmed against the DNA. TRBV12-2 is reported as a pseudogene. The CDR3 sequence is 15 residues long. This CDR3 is CASRLSTGANQPQHF. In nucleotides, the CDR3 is TGTGCAAGTCGCTTATCGACAGGGGCCAATCAGCCCCAGCATTTT.

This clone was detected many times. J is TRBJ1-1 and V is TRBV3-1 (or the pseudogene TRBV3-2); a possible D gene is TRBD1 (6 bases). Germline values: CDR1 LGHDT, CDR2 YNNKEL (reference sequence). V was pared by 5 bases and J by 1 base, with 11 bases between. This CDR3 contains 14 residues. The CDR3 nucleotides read TGTGCCAGCAGCTTAGGACAGTGGAACACTGAAGCTTTCTTT. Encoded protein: CASSLGQWNTEAFF.

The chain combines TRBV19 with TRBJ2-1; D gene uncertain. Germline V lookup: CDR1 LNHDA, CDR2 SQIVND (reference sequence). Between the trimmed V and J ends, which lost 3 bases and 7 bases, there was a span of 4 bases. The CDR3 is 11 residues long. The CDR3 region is CASSMSNEQFF. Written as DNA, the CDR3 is TGTGCCAGTAGTATGAGTAATGAGCAGTTCTTC.

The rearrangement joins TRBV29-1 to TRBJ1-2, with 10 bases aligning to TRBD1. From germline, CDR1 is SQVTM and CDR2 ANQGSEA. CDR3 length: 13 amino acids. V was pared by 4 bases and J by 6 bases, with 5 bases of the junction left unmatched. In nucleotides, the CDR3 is TGCAGCGTTGGGGACAGGGGAGGAGATGGCTACACCTTC. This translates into CSVGDRGGDGYTF.

The CDR3 DNA reads TGTGCCAGCAGCCTAAGGGCGGGTTTCATCAATCAGCCCCAGCATTTT. Residues: CASSLRAGFINQPQHF. The chain employs TRBV5-5 and TRBJ1-5; D ambiguous. There are 16 residues in the CDR3. Germline V CDR1 and CDR2: SGHKS, YYEKEE (reference sequence). The germline V and J ends were trimmed by 4 bases and 3 bases, with 17 bases remaining between them. Full variable domain (remainder filled in from reference TRBV5-5 and TRBJ1-5): DAGVTQSPTHLIKTRGQQVTLRCSPISGHKSVSWYQQVLGQGPQFIFQYYEKEERGRGNFPDRFSARQFPNYSSELNVNALLLGDSALYLCASSLRAGFINQPQHFGDGTRLSIL.

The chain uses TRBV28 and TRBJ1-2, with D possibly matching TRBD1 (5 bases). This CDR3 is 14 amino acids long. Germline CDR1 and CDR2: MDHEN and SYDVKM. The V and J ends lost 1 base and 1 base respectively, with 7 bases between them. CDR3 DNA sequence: TGTGCCAGCAGTTTATTAGGGGTTAACTATGGCTACACCTTC. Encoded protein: CASSLLGVNYGYTF.

The CDR3 protein is CASGGTFSYNEQFF. CDR3 bases: TGTGCCAGCGGTGGGACTTTTTCCTACAATGAGCAGTTCTTC. This chain joins TRBV2 and TRBJ2-1; weak D call: TRBD2 (6 bases). With 8 bases removed from V and 1 base from J, the gap between germline ends came to 12 bases. CDR1 is SNHLY, CDR2 FYNNEI, per germline. The CDR3 spans 14 residues.

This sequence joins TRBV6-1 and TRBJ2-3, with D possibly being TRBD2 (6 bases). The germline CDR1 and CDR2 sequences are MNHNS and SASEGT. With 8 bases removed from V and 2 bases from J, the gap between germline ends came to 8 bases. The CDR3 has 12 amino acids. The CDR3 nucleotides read TGTGCCAGCTGGGGGGTCACAGATACGCAGTATTTT. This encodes CASWGVTDTQYF.

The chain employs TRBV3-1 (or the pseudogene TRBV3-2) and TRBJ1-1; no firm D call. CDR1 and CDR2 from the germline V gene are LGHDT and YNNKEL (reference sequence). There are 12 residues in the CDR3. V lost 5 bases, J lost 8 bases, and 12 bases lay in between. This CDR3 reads CASSLHEGEAFF. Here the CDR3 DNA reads TGTGCCAGCAGCTTACACGAGGGAGAAGCTTTCTTT.

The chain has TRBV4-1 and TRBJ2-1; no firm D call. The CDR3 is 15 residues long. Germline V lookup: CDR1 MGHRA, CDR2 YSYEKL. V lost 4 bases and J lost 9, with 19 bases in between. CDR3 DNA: TGCGCCAGCAGCCCATACCTTAGCCGCACGGGTGAGCAGTTCTTC. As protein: CASSPYLSRTGEQFF.

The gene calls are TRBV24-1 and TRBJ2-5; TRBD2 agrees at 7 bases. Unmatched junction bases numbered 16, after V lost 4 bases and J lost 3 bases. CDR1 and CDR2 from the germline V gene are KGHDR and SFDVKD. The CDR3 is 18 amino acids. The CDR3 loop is CATSDPSTSTFGKETQYF. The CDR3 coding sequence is TGTGCCACCAGTGACCCTTCGACTAGCACGTTTGGGAAAGAGACCCAGTACTTC.

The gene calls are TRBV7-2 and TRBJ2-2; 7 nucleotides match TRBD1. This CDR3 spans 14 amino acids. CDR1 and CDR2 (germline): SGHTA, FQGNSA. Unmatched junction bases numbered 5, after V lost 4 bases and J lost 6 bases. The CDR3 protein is CASSSQGIAGELFF. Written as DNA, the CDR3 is TGTGCCAGCAGCTCACAGGGGATCGCCGGGGAGCTGTTTTTT.

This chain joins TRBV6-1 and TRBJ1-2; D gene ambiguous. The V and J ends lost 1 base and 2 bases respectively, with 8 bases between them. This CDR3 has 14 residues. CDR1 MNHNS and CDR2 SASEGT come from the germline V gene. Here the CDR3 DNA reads TGTGCCAGCAGTGAAGTGCCAGTCAACTATGGCTACACCTTC. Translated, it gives CASSEVPVNYGYTF.

The CDR3 nucleotides read TGTGCCAGCAGCCCGGGACTAGCGGATACCTACGAGCAGTACTTC. Translation: CASSPGLADTYEQYF. The gene calls are TRBV6-5 and TRBJ2-7; TRBD2 agrees at 11 bases. With 6 bases clipped from V and 2 bases from J, the junction kept 6 bases outside the gene matches. CDR1 is MNHEY and CDR2 is SVGAGI in the germline V gene. CDR3 length: 15 residues.

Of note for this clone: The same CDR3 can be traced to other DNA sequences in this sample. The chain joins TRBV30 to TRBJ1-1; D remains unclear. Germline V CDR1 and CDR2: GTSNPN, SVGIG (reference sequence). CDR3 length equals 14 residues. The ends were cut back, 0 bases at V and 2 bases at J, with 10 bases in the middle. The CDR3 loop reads CAWSVLGANTEAFF. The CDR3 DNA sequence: TGTGCCTGGAGTGTACTGGGCGCAAACACTGAAGCTTTCTTT. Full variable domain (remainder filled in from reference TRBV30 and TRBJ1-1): SQTIHQWPATLVQPVGSPLSLECTVEGTSNPNLYWYRQAAGRGLQLLFYSVGIGQISSEVPQNLSASRPQDRQFILSSKKLLLSDSGFYLCAWSVLGANTEAFFGQGTRLTVV.

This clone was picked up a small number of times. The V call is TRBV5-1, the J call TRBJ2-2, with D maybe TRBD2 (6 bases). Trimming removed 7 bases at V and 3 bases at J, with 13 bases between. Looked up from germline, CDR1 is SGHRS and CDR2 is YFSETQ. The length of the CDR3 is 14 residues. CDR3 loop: CASGLVADTGELFF. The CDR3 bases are TGCGCCAGCGGGTTGGTAGCGGACACCGGGGAGCTGTTTTTT.

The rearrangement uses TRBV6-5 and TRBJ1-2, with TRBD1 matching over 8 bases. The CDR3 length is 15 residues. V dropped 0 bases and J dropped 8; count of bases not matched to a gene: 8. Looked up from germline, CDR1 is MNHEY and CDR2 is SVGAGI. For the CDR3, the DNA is TGTGCCAGCAGTTACTCTGGGACAGGAATCCGCGGCTACACCTTC. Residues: CASSYSGTGIRGYTF.

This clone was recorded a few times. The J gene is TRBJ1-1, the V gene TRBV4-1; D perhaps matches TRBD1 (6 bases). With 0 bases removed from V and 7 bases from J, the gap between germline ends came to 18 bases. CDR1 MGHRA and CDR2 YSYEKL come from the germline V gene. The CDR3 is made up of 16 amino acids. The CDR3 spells CASSQESAWGQGEAFF. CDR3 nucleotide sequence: TGCGCCAGCAGCCAAGAATCCGCCTGGGGGCAGGGTGAAGCTTTCTTT.

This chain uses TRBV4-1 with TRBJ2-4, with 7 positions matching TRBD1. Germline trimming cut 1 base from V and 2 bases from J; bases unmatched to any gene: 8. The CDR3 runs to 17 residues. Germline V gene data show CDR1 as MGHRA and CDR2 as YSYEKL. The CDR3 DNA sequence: TGCGCCAGCAGCCAAGGCCCAGACAGGGTAACCAAAAACATTCAGTACTTC. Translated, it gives CASSQGPDRVTKNIQYF.

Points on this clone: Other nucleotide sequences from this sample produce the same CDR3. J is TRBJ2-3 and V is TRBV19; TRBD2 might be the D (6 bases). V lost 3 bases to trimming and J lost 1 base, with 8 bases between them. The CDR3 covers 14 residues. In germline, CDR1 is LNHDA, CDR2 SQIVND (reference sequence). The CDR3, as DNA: TGTGCCAGTAGTATGGGACTGGGCACAGATACGCAGTATTTT. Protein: CASSMGLGTDTQYF.

The CDR3 loop reads CASSQDRSRGYYTEAFF. As DNA, the CDR3 is TGCGCCAGCAGCCAAGATCGGTCCAGGGGGTATTACACTGAAGCTTTCTTT. The chain recombines TRBV4-1 with TRBJ1-1, with 7 bases fitting TRBD1. The germline V gene encodes CDR1 MGHRA and CDR2 YSYEKL. The V segment lost 0 bases and the J segment 3 bases; nucleotides outside the gene matches: 10. This CDR3 has 17 amino acids.

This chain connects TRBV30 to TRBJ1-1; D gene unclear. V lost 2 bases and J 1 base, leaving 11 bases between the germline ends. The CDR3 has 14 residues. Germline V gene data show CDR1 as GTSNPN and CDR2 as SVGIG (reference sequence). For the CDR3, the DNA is TGTGCCTGGAGTTTGTCAGCGGGGAACACTGAAGCTTTCTTT. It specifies CAWSLSAGNTEAFF. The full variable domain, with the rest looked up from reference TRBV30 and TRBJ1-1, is SQTIHQWPATLVQPVGSPLSLECTVEGTSNPNLYWYRQAAGRGLQLLFYSVGIGQISSEVPQNLSASRPQDRQFILSSKKLLLSDSGFYLCAWSLSAGNTEAFFGQGTRLTVV.